This passage covers 5 T cell receptor beta chains from one sample sequenced in a study of tumor-infiltrating lymphocytes in primary liver carcinoma. Production of TCR beta cDNA used approximately 0.45 ug total RNA together with a constant-region primer. Slightly modified ARM-PCR, run as three nested multiplex PCR rounds, produced the TCR beta libraries. The study ran its first two PCR rounds for approximately 11 cycles each, using TRBV1-TRBV30 forward primers and a C-beta reverse primer. Each CDR3 protein gets one entry after TCRdb re-called the multiplex PCR reads with MiXCR. The sample lists 110,000 or so distinct CDR3 sequences, roughly 80% occurring once. Co-extracted RNA and DNA came from around 20-30 mg of unsorted bulk tissue. What was sequenced was liver tumor tissue from sampling region 3. Subset denoted: tumor region T3, left-lateral pole. Receptors originate from a middle-aged man with primary liver carcinoma and hepatitis B virus infection.

As to this clonotype: The junction does not match germline at one end; this may be a read error. The chain has TRBV7-8 and TRBJ1-1; maybe TRBD1 (5 bases). Germline assignment: CDR1 SGHVS and CDR2 FQNEAQ. The CDR3 is 13 residues long. CDR3 in amino acids: CASSLNQGTDAFF. CDR3 nucleotides: TGTGCCAGCAGCTTAAACCAGGGCACTGATGCTTTCTTT.

V gene TRBV10-3 combines with J gene TRBJ1-2, with unresolved D. The CDR3 runs 14 residues. Trimming shortened V by 4 bases and J by 6 bases, and 15 bases separated the two germline ends. Germline V CDR1 and CDR2: ENHRY, SYGVKD. The CDR3 nucleotides read TGTGCCATCAGTGTACCCCAATTGGCGGATGGCTACACCTTC. The encoded protein is CAISVPQLADGYTF.

Concerning this clonotype: Compared with germline, one end of the junction differs, possibly owing to a read error. This chain links TRBV7-8 with TRBJ2-5; D might be TRBD1 or TRBD2, each matching 6 bases. This CDR3 contains 16 residues. The germline V gene encodes CDR1 SGHVS and CDR2 FQNEAQ. As DNA, the CDR3 is TGTGCCTGCAGCCCCGAGGGGGGCTCAGCCGTGGAGACCCAGTACTTC. Protein sequence: CACSPEGGSAVETQYF.

Of note for this clonotype: An end of the junction differs from the germline gene, which may be a read error. The chain recombines TRBV28 with TRBJ2-1; D is unclear. This CDR3 has 11 residues. Looked up from germline, CDR1 is MDHEN and CDR2 is SYDVKM. CDR3 amino acids: CANSPGKEHFF. In DNA form, the CDR3 reads TGTGCCAACAGTCCTGGCAAGGAGCACTTCTTC.

The rearrangement links TRBV7-9 to TRBJ2-1; D unclear. The CDR3 loop spans 14 amino acids. CDR1 is SEHNR and CDR2 is FQNEAQ in the germline V gene (reference sequence). V lost 0 bases and J 3 bases, leaving 6 bases between the germline ends. The CDR3 region is CASSLAWDYNEQFF. The CDR3 DNA is TGTGCCAGCAGCTTAGCGTGGGACTACAATGAGCAGTTCTTC.